One T cell receptor beta chain is described in this entry. The entire patient cohort was treatment-naive prior to thyroid surgery. Per the germline V gene, CDR1 is MNHNS and CDR2 is SASEGT. V was trimmed by 6 bases and J by 0 bases, leaving 14 bases between them. This CDR3 spans 15 amino acids. These data belong to a study of metastatic and nonmetastatic thyroid tumors. TCRdb reprocessed the PCR reads using MiXCR. The sample holds 10,000 to 15,000 clones; under 30% are singletons and the top ten take 9% to 15%. V usage is TRBV6-1 and J usage is TRBJ1-1; D is perhaps TRBD1 (5 bases). The sample consisted of tumor tissue. The sequence was collected from a female donor with papillary thyroid cancer or a benign thyroid nodule (not recorded which). Some clones in this sample may be carry-over from other donors' samples. The CDR3, as DNA: TGTGCCAGCAGGGGGGGGACGGTGGTGAACACTGAAGCTTTCTTT. This translates into CASRGGTVVNTEAFF.